Sequencing of this T cell receptor (beta chain) was carried out in a study of cytomegalovirus exposure and HLA in healthy donors. 60 Vbeta and 13 Jbeta primers were used in PCR. TCRdb keeps only in-frame clones here, not all; method: immunoSEQ multiplex PCR. Of under 200,000 clones in the sample, approximately 72% were seen once. The germline V gene has CDR1 MDHEN and CDR2 SYDVKM. V lost 8 bases and J lost 2; bases outside the gene matches: 7. CDR3 length: 14 residues. The genes are TRBV28 and TRBJ1-2; TRBD1 aligns across 8 bases. The specimen sequenced was PBMCs. This sequence originates from a man aged 50 to 59 in good health and CMV-seronegative. CDR3 sequence (DNA): TGTGCCAGCGATAGGACAGGGAGGAACTATGGCTACACCTTC. It is translated as CASDRTGRNYGYTF.